The rows below give T cell receptor beta chains drawn from one sample of a study of blood T cell repertoires in COVID-19. Produced via immunoSEQ multiplex PCR; TCRdb's table is partial and in-frame only. This sample carries fewer than 85,000 clones, about 76% of them seen once, and the ten largest clones take 28%. The sequenced sample was peripheral blood. The receptors here all came from an elderly woman with active or convalescent COVID-19. Each CDR3 is given with its conserved first and last residue. Each record gives: CDR3 DNA, CDR3 protein, J gene, V gene, clone size, D gene. A D gene is named only where the DNA matches it firmly. Clone size appears in some rows only: once, few, many, or a class for an expanded clone.

CDR3 DNA: TGTGCCAGCAGCTTAGATCAGGGCTCCTTTACTGGAAACACCATATATTTT; CDR3 protein: CASSLDQGSFTGNTIYF; J gene: TRBJ1-3; V gene: TRBV11-2; clone size: once; D gene: NA
CDR3 DNA: TGTGCCAGCAGCCGGGGACATATCTACGAGCAGTACTTC; CDR3 protein: CASSRGHIYEQYF; J gene: TRBJ2-7; V gene: TRBV6-5; clone size: once; D gene: NA
CDR3 DNA: TGTGCCAGCGCCCGAGGTGGCGGGGCCTACGAGCAGTACTTC; CDR3 protein: CASARGGGAYEQYF; J gene: TRBJ2-7; V gene: TRBV19; clone size: once; D gene: NA
CDR3 DNA: TGTGCCAGCACCCCCGCGACAGGCATCGCCCCAGTGGTCGTGGGGTCACCCCTCCACTTT; CDR3 protein: CASTPATGIAPVVVGSPLHF; J gene: TRBJ1-6; V gene: TRBV7-8; clone size: few; D gene: NA
CDR3 DNA: TGTGCCAGCAGTTACGGGACAGGGGGCTCACCCCTCCACTTT; CDR3 protein: CASSYGTGGSPLHF; J gene: TRBJ1-6; V gene: TRBV6-5; clone size: NA; D gene: TRBD1
CDR3 DNA: TGTGCCTGGAGCCCATCATCCTACGAGCAGTACTTC; CDR3 protein: CAWSPSSYEQYF; J gene: TRBJ2-7; V gene: TRBV30; clone size: once; D gene: NA
CDR3 DNA: TGTGCCAGCAGCTGGCTACAGGACACTGAAGCTTTCTTT; CDR3 protein: CASSWLQDTEAFF; J gene: TRBJ1-1; V gene: TRBV5-4; clone size: few; D gene: NA
CDR3 DNA: TGTGCCAGCAGTGGGGCCACCATCTCTGGAAACACCATATATTTT; CDR3 protein: CASSGATISGNTIYF; J gene: TRBJ1-3; V gene: TRBV2; clone size: few; D gene: NA
CDR3 DNA: TGTGCCAGCAGTGTCCAAGCGGGGGGGCCCTTTAGCCCCGAGACCCAGTACTTC; CDR3 protein: CASSVQAGGPFSPETQYF; J gene: TRBJ2-5; V gene: TRBV2; clone size: once; D gene: TRBD2
CDR3 DNA: TGTGCCAGCAGCCTGCCCTGGGCAGGCAATGAGCAGTTCTTC; CDR3 protein: CASSLPWAGNEQFF; J gene: TRBJ2-1; V gene: TRBV5-8; clone size: few; D gene: NA
CDR3 DNA: TGTGCCAGCAGCCAATTGGGGGACACCGGTTTGCAGTACTTC; CDR3 protein: CASSQLGDTGLQYF; J gene: TRBJ2-7; V gene: TRBV5-6; clone size: NA; D gene: NA
CDR3 DNA: TGTGCCAGCAGTCTAGGGGGCGCCGACACCGGGGAGCTGTTTTTT; CDR3 protein: CASSLGGADTGELFF; J gene: TRBJ2-2; V gene: TRBV6-5; clone size: once; D gene: TRBD1
CDR3 DNA: TGTGCCAGCACCCCGGGAGGCCCCGGGGAGCTGTTTTTT; CDR3 protein: CASTPGGPGELFF; J gene: TRBJ2-2; V gene: TRBV7-2; clone size: NA; D gene: TRBD2
CDR3 DNA: TGTGCCAGTATCAGGGGGCCCAACACCGGGGAGCTGTTTTTT; CDR3 protein: CASIRGPNTGELFF; J gene: TRBJ2-2; V gene: TRBV19; clone size: few; D gene: TRBD1
CDR3 DNA: TGTGCCGGCGGGACGAACACTGAAGCTTTCTTT; CDR3 protein: CAGGTNTEAFF; J gene: TRBJ1-1; V gene: TRBV6-1; clone size: NA; D gene: NA
CDR3 DNA: TGTGCCAGCAGCTTAGCGGGGCGGGGGCAAAGGAATGGCTACACCTTC; CDR3 protein: CASSLAGRGQRNGYTF; J gene: TRBJ1-2; V gene: TRBV7-6; clone size: NA; D gene: NA
CDR3 DNA: TGTGCCAGCAGCTTAATAAGAGAAACCGGGGAGCTGTTTTTT; CDR3 protein: CASSLIRETGELFF; J gene: TRBJ2-2; V gene: TRBV7-2; clone size: few; D gene: NA
CDR3 DNA: TGTGCCAGCAGCCAAGGGGCTAACGAAGATACGCAGTATTTT; CDR3 protein: CASSQGANEDTQYF; J gene: TRBJ2-3; V gene: TRBV3-1/TRBV3-2; clone size: NA; D gene: NA
CDR3 DNA: TGTGCCAGTAATAGCCCGGAGAATCAGCCCCAGCATTTT; CDR3 protein: CASNSPENQPQHF; J gene: TRBJ1-5; V gene: TRBV19; clone size: NA; D gene: NA
CDR3 DNA: TGTGCCACCAGTGATTTACACGAGCAGTTCTTC; CDR3 protein: CATSDLHEQFF; J gene: TRBJ2-1; V gene: TRBV24-1; clone size: NA; D gene: NA
CDR3 DNA: TGCGCCAGCAGCCAAGAAGGACTAGCGGGACCCTACGAGCAGTACTTC; CDR3 protein: CASSQEGLAGPYEQYF; J gene: TRBJ2-7; V gene: TRBV4-3; clone size: NA; D gene: TRBD2
CDR3 DNA: TGTGCCAGCAGTTTAACAGGGGGCGGAGGGGAGACCCAGTACTTC; CDR3 protein: CASSLTGGGGETQYF; J gene: TRBJ2-5; V gene: TRBV27; clone size: once; D gene: TRBD1
CDR3 DNA: TGTGCCAGCAGCCAAGTTAGGGGGAGCGGGGGCACCGGGGAGCTGTTTTTT; CDR3 protein: CASSQVRGSGGTGELFF; J gene: TRBJ2-2; V gene: TRBV3-1/TRBV3-2; clone size: NA; D gene: TRBD2
CDR3 DNA: TGTGCCAGCAGTTATGACAGCGACACCGGGGAGCTGTTTTTT; CDR3 protein: CASSYDSDTGELFF; J gene: TRBJ2-2; V gene: TRBV6-2/TRBV6-3; clone size: medium-sized; D gene: NA
CDR3 DNA: TGTGCCACCAGTGATCAAAATCAGCCCCAGCATTTT; CDR3 protein: CATSDQNQPQHF; J gene: TRBJ1-5; V gene: TRBV24-1; clone size: NA; D gene: NA